Below, 16 T cell receptor beta chains from the same sample are listed, as sequenced in a study of post-analysis software for immune sequencing data. Whole-study findings and limits: Comparison of patients with controls showed 4 to 6 TRBV segments more frequent in patients, TRBV5-6, TRBV5-1 and TRBV20-1 among them.

Their target antigens are unknown. Sequencing libraries made from TCR beta cDNA carried unique molecular identifiers. In TCRdb, the PCR reads were re-called with MiXCR into one record per CDR3 protein. The data contain fewer than 600,000 distinct CDR3 sequences, nearly 45% of them singletons. Sequencing input: blood. The origin of the receptors is a girl between 5 and 17 years old with multiple sclerosis.

The chain recombines TRBV5-1 with TRBJ1-4; no clear D gene. Germline CDR1 SGHRS, CDR2 YFSETQ. Trimming took 2 bases from V and 3 from J, leaving 8 bases between them. The CDR3 is made up of 14 amino acids. In DNA, the CDR3 is TGCGCCAGCAGCTTTGGGCAGCCTAATGAAAAACTGTTTTTT. It is translated as CASSFGQPNEKLFF.

Written as DNA, the CDR3 is TGTGCCAGCAACCTAGCGGGAGACGGCGAGCAGTACTTC. Protein sequence: CASNLAGDGEQYF. The chain joins TRBV2 to TRBJ2-4; 10 positions agree with TRBD2. The assigned J gene may be wrong: the sequence end matches TRBJ2-7 better. The CDR3 is 13 amino acids. Germline V lookup: CDR1 SNHLY, CDR2 FYNNEI.

In this sample, this clonotype turned up a few times. This chain connects TRBV7-9 to TRBJ1-2, with D possibly matching TRBD1 (5 bases). V was shortened by 5 bases and J by 0 bases, with 10 bases between the two germline ends. Germline CDR1 reads SEHNR; CDR2 reads FQNEAQ (reference sequence). The CDR3 is made up of 14 amino acids. The CDR3 DNA sequence: TGTGCCAGCAGCCTAAGACAGTCTAACTATGGCTACACCTTC. Protein product: CASSLRQSNYGYTF.

This chain joins TRBV2 and TRBJ1-2; unclear D gene. The germline V and J ends were trimmed by 1 base and 8 bases, with 14 bases remaining between them. The V gene's germline CDR1 is SNHLY and CDR2 FYNNEI. The CDR3 length is 14 residues. The CDR3 protein is CASSEEAEGSGYTF. The CDR3 region has the DNA TGTGCCAGCAGTGAAGAGGCTGAAGGGTCGGGCTACACCTTC.

The rearrangement joins TRBV13 to TRBJ2-7, with no clear D. Trimming stripped 0 bases from V and 1 base from J, with 7 bases between. The CDR3 has 14 amino acids. CDR1 is PRHDT and CDR2 is FYEKMQ in the germline V gene (reference sequence). CDR3 coding DNA: TGTGCCAGCAGCTTAGGTGCCTATTCCTACGAGCAGTACTTC. Its translation: CASSLGAYSYEQYF. The whole variable domain, remainder taken from reference TRBV13 and TRBJ2-7, is AAGVIQSPRHLIKEKRETATLKCYPIPRHDTVYWYQQGPGQDPQFLISFYEKMQSDKGSIPDRFSAQQFSDYHSELNMSSLELGDSALYFCASSLGAYSYEQYFGPGTRLTVT.

This clonotype was seen just once. The rearrangement links TRBV20-1 to TRBJ2-1; 9 bases match TRBD2. The CDR3 has 12 residues. Germline lookup yields CDR1 DFQATT and CDR2 SNEGSKA (reference sequence). V shed 7 bases and J 7 bases; nucleotides not matched to a gene: 5. CDR3 sequence (DNA): TGCAGTGGATCGCGGGAGGGAAATGAGCAGTTCTTC. It translates to CSGSREGNEQFF.

The chain uses TRBV7-2 and TRBJ2-3; D gene unclear. CDR1 and CDR2 (germline): SGHTA, FQGNSA. This CDR3 comprises 15 residues. V lost 1 base and J 0 bases, leaving 8 bases between the germline ends. Written as DNA, the CDR3 is TGTGCCAGCAGCTTAGAATGGGGTAGCACAGATACGCAGTATTTT. Its protein is CASSLEWGSTDTQYF.

The chain carries TRBV4-2 and TRBJ2-3; the match to TRBD2 covers 9 bases. The CDR3 covers 14 residues. Losses at the gene ends were 2 bases for V and 4 bases for J; bases not matched to a gene: 1. Germline-derived CDR1 and CDR2 are LGHNA and YNFKEQ. The CDR3 sequence: CASSQRTSADTQYF. In nucleotides, the CDR3 is TGTGCCAGCAGCCAAAGGACTAGCGCAGATACGCAGTATTTT.

The chain has TRBV27 and TRBJ1-1, with 8 nucleotides matching TRBD1. Unmatched junction bases numbered 7, after V lost 5 bases and J lost 2 bases. Germline assignment: CDR1 MNHEY and CDR2 SMNVEV (reference sequence). This CDR3 contains 15 residues. The CDR3 here is CASSLRDRLNTEAFF. CDR3 nucleotides: TGTGCCAGCAGTCTCCGGGACAGGCTAAACACTGAAGCTTTCTTT.

In this sample, this clonotype turned up a few times. This chain uses TRBV27 with TRBJ2-7, with D unclear. The V gene's germline CDR1 is MNHEY and CDR2 SMNVEV (reference sequence). The CDR3 length is 12 residues. V was cut by 4 bases and J by 4 bases, with 8 bases left in between. The DNA for the CDR3 is TGTGCCAGCAGTTCTACTCCTTACGAGCAGTACTTC. It codes for CASSSTPYEQYF.

About this clonotype: One end of the junction is discordant with germline, which a read error may explain. V usage is TRBV4-1 and J usage is TRBJ2-7; 10 bases align to TRBD1. The CDR3 is made up of 15 amino acids. The germline V gene encodes CDR1 MGHRA and CDR2 YSYEKL. CDR3 loop: CASSQGGQGFYEQYF. Here the CDR3 DNA reads TGCGCTAGCAGCCAAGGGGGACAGGGGTTTTACGAGCAGTACTTC.

The chain joins TRBV28 to TRBJ2-5; TRBD2 aligns across 7 bases. V was clipped by 0 bases and J by 5 bases; unmatched bases: 6. The CDR3 loop spans 15 amino acids. Germline V gene sequence: CDR1 MDHEN, CDR2 SYDVKM. CDR3 nucleotides: TGTGCCAGCAGTTTATGGCCAGCGGGGACCGAGACCCAGTACTTC. This encodes CASSLWPAGTETQYF.

Turning to this clonotype: The junction departs from the called germline gene at one end, perhaps through a read error. The chain has TRBV5-1 and TRBJ1-1; 7 bases match TRBD1. Germline values: CDR1 SGHRS, CDR2 YFSETQ. This CDR3 contains 15 residues. CDR3 residues: CASGLGDSYLTEAFF. As DNA, the CDR3 is TGCGCCAGCGGCTTGGGGGACAGTTACTTAACTGAAGCTTTCTTT.

The chain joins TRBV15 to TRBJ2-1; D remains ambiguous. The CDR3 length is 15 residues. V dropped 0 bases and J dropped 2 bases, with 8 bases sitting between them. The germline V gene has CDR1 LNHNV and CDR2 YYDKDF (reference sequence). CDR3 sequence: CATSREGLPYNEQFF. The CDR3 coding sequence is TGTGCCACCAGCAGAGAGGGTCTACCCTACAATGAGCAGTTCTTC.

The V call is TRBV6-1, the J call TRBJ2-1; TRBD2 matches 10 bases. With V trimmed by 1 base and J by 6 bases, 6 bases remained unmatched. The CDR3 covers 16 residues. From germline, CDR1 is MNHNS and CDR2 SASEGT. This CDR3 is CASSEGVAGGTNEQFF. The DNA of the CDR3 is TGTGCCAGCAGTGAAGGGGTAGCGGGAGGTACCAATGAGCAGTTCTTC.

This clonotype is a singleton in its sample. This sequence joins TRBV5-5 and TRBJ2-4; TRBD2 aligns across 11 bases. The end of the DNA is better explained by TRBJ2-7, so the J call may be wrong. Germline loops: CDR1 SGHKS, CDR2 YYEKEE (reference sequence). The CDR3 consists of 15 residues. The CDR3 sequence: CASSQVLAGDYEQYF. CDR3 DNA sequence: TGTGCCAGCAGCCAAGTACTAGCGGGAGATTACGAGCAGTACTTC.